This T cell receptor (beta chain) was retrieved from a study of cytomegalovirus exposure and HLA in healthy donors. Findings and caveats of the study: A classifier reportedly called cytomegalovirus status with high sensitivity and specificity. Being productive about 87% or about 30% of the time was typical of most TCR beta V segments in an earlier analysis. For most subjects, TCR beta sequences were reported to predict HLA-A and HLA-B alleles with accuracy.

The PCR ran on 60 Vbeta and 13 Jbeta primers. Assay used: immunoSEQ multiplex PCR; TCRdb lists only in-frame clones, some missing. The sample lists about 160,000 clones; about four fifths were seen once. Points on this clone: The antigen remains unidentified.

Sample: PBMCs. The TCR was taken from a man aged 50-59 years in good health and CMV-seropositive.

This CDR3 is CASSYRWDRGYEQYF. The CDR3 region has the DNA TGTGCCAGCAGTTACCGGTGGGACAGGGGCTACGAGCAGTACTTC. This chain joins TRBV6-6 and TRBJ2-7; 10 positions match TRBD1. V shed 2 bases and J 3 bases; nucleotides not matched to a gene: 4. CDR1 MNHNY and CDR2 SVGAGI come from the germline V gene (reference sequence). This CDR3 has 15 residues.